This section outlines one T cell receptor beta chain sequence together with its context. Its antigen is unidentified. This specimen belongs to a study of cytomegalovirus exposure and HLA in healthy donors. Study results and caveats: According to reports, the classifier identified cytomegalovirus status with high specificity and sensitivity. The listing of 150 to 200 TCR beta chains classed them as cytomegalovirus-associated. First-cohort TCR clusters tended to co-occur in the 95 to 150 validation repertoires, a later analysis found. In vitro data verified a few CMV-associated chains as specific for CMV antigens.

The repertoire was sequenced with immunoSEQ multiplex PCR; TCRdb's copy has only in-frame clones and lacks some. The sample includes about 150,000 clones, around 90% of them seen just once. The V gene end was trimmed by 6 bases and the J gene end by 9 bases; junction bases not matched to a gene: 11. The CDR3 has 13 amino acids. The germline V gene encodes CDR1 SQVTM and CDR2 ANQGSEA. The chain couples TRBV29-1 to TRBJ2-1; 7 bases align to TRBD2. The material sequenced was PBMCs. This receptor was obtained from a woman younger than 30 in good health and CMV-seropositive. This CDR3 reads CSVRDPWEGEQFF. CDR3 DNA: TGCAGCGTCCGGGACCCCTGGGAGGGTGAGCAGTTCTTC.